These T cell receptor beta chains were read from a single sample in a study of blood T cell repertoires in COVID-19. Generated by immunoSEQ multiplex PCR, the TCRdb table keeps only in-frame clones and is missing some. The data hold about 140,000 clones, with about 87% observed a single time. Sequenced input: peripheral blood. These receptors came from a man between 60 and 75 years old with active or convalescent COVID-19. CDR3s include the opening cysteine and the closing phenylalanine or tryptophan. A D gene is named only where the DNA matches it firmly. The size field is filled for only some rows; it gives once, few, many or a size class.

cdr3_nt: TGTGCCAGCTCTCGAAGGACAGGCACCCAAGAGACCCAGTACTTC
cdr3_aa: CASSRRTGTQETQYF
cdr3_length: 15
d_call: TRBD1
v_call: TRBV18
clone_size: NA
j_call: TRBJ2-5

cdr3_nt: TGTGCCAGCAGACCCACCCAGGGTGGGAATTCACCCCTCCACTTT
cdr3_aa: CASRPTQGGNSPLHF
cdr3_length: 15
d_call: NA
v_call: TRBV9
clone_size: NA
j_call: TRBJ1-6

cdr3_nt: TGTGCCACGGGGGTGAACACTGAAGCTTTCTTT
cdr3_aa: CATGVNTEAFF
cdr3_length: 11
d_call: NA
v_call: TRBV12-3/TRBV12-4
clone_size: NA
j_call: TRBJ1-1

cdr3_nt: TGTGCCAGCAGACCAGCGGGAGACCAAGAGACCCAGTACTTC
cdr3_aa: CASRPAGDQETQYF
cdr3_length: 14
d_call: TRBD2
v_call: TRBV6-5
clone_size: NA
j_call: TRBJ2-5

cdr3_nt: TGTGCCAGCAGACAGACTAGCGTGAAGACCGGGGAGCTGTTTTTT
cdr3_aa: CASRQTSVKTGELFF
cdr3_length: 15
d_call: TRBD2
v_call: TRBV7-2
clone_size: NA
j_call: TRBJ2-2

cdr3_nt: TGTGCCAGCAGCCCCGCCGGGGGTCTAGCCTACGAGCAGTACTTC
cdr3_aa: CASSPAGGLAYEQYF
cdr3_length: 15
d_call: NA
v_call: TRBV5-4
clone_size: NA
j_call: TRBJ2-7

cdr3_nt: TGTGCCAGCAGCCTGGACAGGGGGGAGACCCAGTACTTC
cdr3_aa: CASSLDRGETQYF
cdr3_length: 13
d_call: TRBD1
v_call: TRBV9
clone_size: NA
j_call: TRBJ2-5

cdr3_nt: TGTGCCAGCAGTCCCTGGGACAGAATCCCCTACGAGCAGTACTTC
cdr3_aa: CASSPWDRIPYEQYF
cdr3_length: 15
d_call: TRBD1
v_call: TRBV28
clone_size: NA
j_call: TRBJ2-7

cdr3_nt: TGTGCCAGCAGCTTAGGCGGCAACTCCTACGAGCAGTACTTC
cdr3_aa: CASSLGGNSYEQYF
cdr3_length: 14
d_call: NA
v_call: TRBV11-2
clone_size: NA
j_call: TRBJ2-7

cdr3_nt: TGTGCCTGGAGCTACGGGGGTAATTCCAAAAACATTCAGTACTTC
cdr3_aa: CAWSYGGNSKNIQYF
cdr3_length: 15
d_call: NA
v_call: TRBV30
clone_size: NA
j_call: TRBJ2-4

cdr3_nt: TGCGCCAGCAGTGCTGGGCGAACTAACTATGGCTACACCTTC
cdr3_aa: CASSAGRTNYGYTF
cdr3_length: 14
d_call: NA
v_call: TRBV10-2
clone_size: NA
j_call: TRBJ1-2

cdr3_nt: TGTGCCAGCAGACTGAACAGGGGTGTCACTGAAGCTTTCTTT
cdr3_aa: CASRLNRGVTEAFF
cdr3_length: 14
d_call: TRBD1
v_call: TRBV6-5
clone_size: NA
j_call: TRBJ1-1

cdr3_nt: TGCAGCGTTGACAGGGGAAACTATGGCTACACCTTC
cdr3_aa: CSVDRGNYGYTF
cdr3_length: 12
d_call: NA
v_call: TRBV29-1
clone_size: NA
j_call: TRBJ1-2

cdr3_nt: TGTGCCAGCAGTTCCCGGGTAGACAGTCTTCACTCTGGAAACACCATATATTTT
cdr3_aa: CASSSRVDSLHSGNTIYF
cdr3_length: 18
d_call: NA
v_call: TRBV27
clone_size: NA
j_call: TRBJ1-3

cdr3_nt: TGTGCCAGCAGTTCAGGCGGCCAGGGGGCTAGTAATGAAAAACTGTTTTTT
cdr3_aa: CASSSGGQGASNEKLFF
cdr3_length: 17
d_call: TRBD1
v_call: TRBV28
clone_size: NA
j_call: TRBJ1-4

cdr3_nt: TGTGCCACCAGTGAACTGACAGGGGGGAAAGGCTTCGCCAAAAACATTCAGTACTTC
cdr3_aa: CATSELTGGKGFAKNIQYF
cdr3_length: 19
d_call: TRBD1
v_call: TRBV24-1
clone_size: NA
j_call: TRBJ2-4

cdr3_nt: TGCGCCAGCAGTAGAGGCGCCGGGTGGGAGGATGGCTACACCTTC
cdr3_aa: CASSRGAGWEDGYTF
cdr3_length: 15
d_call: NA
v_call: TRBV5-1
clone_size: NA
j_call: TRBJ1-2

cdr3_nt: TGTGCCAGCAGCAGGACAGGGGGCTTAGTAGAAAAACTGTTTTTT
cdr3_aa: CASSRTGGLVEKLFF
cdr3_length: 15
d_call: TRBD1
v_call: TRBV7-9
clone_size: NA
j_call: TRBJ1-4

cdr3_nt: TGTGCCAGCAGCCAGCTGGCGGGCGGCAGCACAGATACGCAGTATTTT
cdr3_aa: CASSQLAGGSTDTQYF
cdr3_length: 16
d_call: NA
v_call: TRBV3-1/TRBV3-2
clone_size: NA
j_call: TRBJ2-3

cdr3_nt: TGTGCCAGCACCCCGACTAGCGCTTCCACAGATACGCAGTATTTT
cdr3_aa: CASTPTSASTDTQYF
cdr3_length: 15
d_call: TRBD2
v_call: TRBV6-6
clone_size: few
j_call: TRBJ2-3

cdr3_nt: TGTGCCAGCAGCAGGGGGGAGAATGGCTACACCTTC
cdr3_aa: CASSRGENGYTF
cdr3_length: 12
d_call: NA
v_call: TRBV7-9
clone_size: NA
j_call: TRBJ1-2

cdr3_nt: TGTGCCAGCAGCTCCCGGGACACACGATCCTGGGACTATGGCTACACCTTC
cdr3_aa: CASSSRDTRSWDYGYTF
cdr3_length: 17
d_call: NA
v_call: TRBV5-6
clone_size: NA
j_call: TRBJ1-2

cdr3_nt: TGTGCCAGCAGCCGAGGACAGGACTATGGCTACACCTTC
cdr3_aa: CASSRGQDYGYTF
cdr3_length: 13
d_call: TRBD1
v_call: TRBV7-3
clone_size: NA
j_call: TRBJ1-2

cdr3_nt: TGTGCCATCACCCCCAACTCCTACGAGCAGTACTTC
cdr3_aa: CAITPNSYEQYF
cdr3_length: 12
d_call: NA
v_call: TRBV10-3
clone_size: NA
j_call: TRBJ2-7

cdr3_nt: TGTGCCAGCTCACTACTAGCGGGAAGCTCCTACAATGAGCAGTTCTTC
cdr3_aa: CASSLLAGSSYNEQFF
cdr3_length: 16
d_call: TRBD2
v_call: TRBV18
clone_size: NA
j_call: TRBJ2-1